Shown below are 9 T cell receptor beta chains from a single sample sequenced in a study of T cell responses to AZD1222 COVID-19 vaccine. TCRdb's table, derived via immunoSEQ multiplex PCR, lists solely in-frame clones and lacks some. The profile shows some 140,000 clones, 85% to 95% of them singletons. The sample here was peripheral blood, taken 28 days after the second AZD1222 dose. The receptors originated from an adult who received the AZD1222 COVID-19 vaccine.

The rearrangement links TRBV2 to TRBJ2-5; TRBD1 aligns across 7 bases. The CDR3 has 19 amino acids. Germline loops: CDR1 SNHLY, CDR2 FYNNEI. J gave up 7 bases and V 0 bases, and 20 bases lay outside the gene matches. The CDR3 loop reads CASSEAGKQGPPQFGTQYF. The CDR3 bases are TGTGCCAGCAGTGAAGCGGGAAAACAGGGGCCACCTCAGTTTGGGACCCAGTACTTC.

This clone was seen only once. The J gene is TRBJ1-1, the V gene TRBV29-1; 9 bases agree with TRBD1. J gave up 12 bases and V 6 bases, and 5 bases lay outside the gene matches. The length of the CDR3 is 10 residues. Germline V gives CDR1 SQVTM, CDR2 ANQGSEA. The CDR3 is CSVADRGTFF. DNA for the CDR3: TGCAGCGTAGCGGACAGGGGAACTTTCTTT.

V is TRBV7-9 and J is TRBJ2-1; possibly TRBD1 for D (6 bases). CDR1 is SEHNR, CDR2 FQNEAQ, per germline (reference sequence). The CDR3 extends over 12 amino acids. V was trimmed by 5 bases and J by 15 bases, leaving 17 bases between them. The DNA for the CDR3 is TGTGCCAGCAGCGCTACAGGGTTTGGAACGTTCTTC. Amino acids: CASSATGFGTFF.

The V gene is TRBV4-2, the J gene TRBJ2-1; D possibly corresponds to TRBD2 (6 bases). CDR3 length: 15 amino acids. V was shortened by 6 bases and J by 4 bases, with 16 bases between the two germline ends. CDR1 and CDR2 from the germline V gene are LGHNA and YNFKEQ. CDR3 protein: CASRDGGSIYNEQFF. In DNA form, the CDR3 reads TGTGCCAGCAGGGACGGGGGAAGCATATACAATGAGCAGTTCTTC.

This clone showed up just once. The chain joins TRBV27 to TRBJ2-1; 7 bases map to TRBD2. Per the germline V gene, CDR1 is MNHEY and CDR2 is SMNVEV (reference sequence). This CDR3 region has 15 residues. V lost 3 bases and J lost 5; bases outside the gene matches: 7. CDR3 DNA: TGTGCCAGCAGTTTTGAGCGGGGTAGAAACAATGAGCAGTTCTTC. This encodes CASSFERGRNNEQFF.

The chain couples TRBV18 to TRBJ2-1; 12 bases are a match to TRBD1. The germline V gene encodes CDR1 KGHSH and CDR2 LQKENI. The V and J ends lost 8 bases and 6 bases, in that order; junction bases with no gene match: 5. CDR3 length equals 14 residues. The DNA for the CDR3 is TGTGCCAGCCGGGGACAGGGGGCCTCCAATGAGCAGTTCTTC. As protein: CASRGQGASNEQFF.

The V gene is TRBV30, the J gene TRBJ2-2; weak D call: TRBD2 (5 bases). V was shortened by 2 bases and J by 7 bases, with 17 bases between the two germline ends. Germline CDR1 reads GTSNPN; CDR2 reads SVGIG (reference sequence). This CDR3 spans 15 amino acids. CDR3 nucleotides: TGTGCCTGGAGTCTCCCGGGGATGGGGATCGGGGAGCTGTTTTTT. Its protein is CAWSLPGMGIGELFF.

The rearrangement links TRBV6-5 to TRBJ1-5; D is perhaps TRBD1 (5 bases). The CDR3 runs 15 residues. Trimming took off 2 bases at V and 2 bases at J, with 10 bases between the two ends. CDR1 and CDR2 from the germline V gene are MNHEY and SVGAGI. The CDR3 loop is CASSYKGGGNQPQHF. DNA of the CDR3: TGTGCCAGCAGTTACAAGGGAGGGGGCAATCAGCCCCAGCATTTT.

A single count supports this clone. The gene calls are TRBV19 and TRBJ1-3; D perhaps matches TRBD1 (6 bases). CDR1 is LNHDA and CDR2 is SQIVND in the germline V gene (reference sequence). V was cut by 5 bases and J by 0 bases, with 11 bases left in between. The CDR3 runs to 15 residues. CDR3 nucleotide sequence: TGTGCCAGTAGTGCCGGACAGAACTCTGGAAACACCATATATTTT. The encoded protein is CASSAGQNSGNTIYF.